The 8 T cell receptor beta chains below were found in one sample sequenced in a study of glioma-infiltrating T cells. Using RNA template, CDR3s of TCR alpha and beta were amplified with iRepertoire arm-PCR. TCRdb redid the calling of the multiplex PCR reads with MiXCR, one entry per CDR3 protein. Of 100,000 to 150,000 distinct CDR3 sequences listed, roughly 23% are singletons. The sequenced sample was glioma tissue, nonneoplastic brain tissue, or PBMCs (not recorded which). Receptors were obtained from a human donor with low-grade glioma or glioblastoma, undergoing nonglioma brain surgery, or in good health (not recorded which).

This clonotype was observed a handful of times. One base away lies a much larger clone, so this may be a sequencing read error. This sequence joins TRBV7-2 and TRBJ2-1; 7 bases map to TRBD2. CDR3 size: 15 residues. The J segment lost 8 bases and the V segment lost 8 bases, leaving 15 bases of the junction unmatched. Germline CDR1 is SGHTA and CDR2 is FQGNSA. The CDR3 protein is CASGSVYLTSDEQFF. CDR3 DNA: TGTGCCAGCGGCTCCGTGTACCTTACTAGCGATGAGCAGTTCTTC.

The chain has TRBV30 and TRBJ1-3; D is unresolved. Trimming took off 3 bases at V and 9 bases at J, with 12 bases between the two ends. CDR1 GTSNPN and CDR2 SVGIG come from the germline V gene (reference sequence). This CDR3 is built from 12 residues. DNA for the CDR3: TGTGCCTGGAGGGAAAGTGGGAGCACCATATATTTT. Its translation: CAWRESGSTIYF.

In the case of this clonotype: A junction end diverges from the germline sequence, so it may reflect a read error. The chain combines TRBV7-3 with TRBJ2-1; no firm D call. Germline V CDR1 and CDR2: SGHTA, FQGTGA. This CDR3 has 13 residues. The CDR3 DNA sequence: TGTACCAGCAGCTTAGGGCTGAACAATGAGCAGTTCTTC. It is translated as CTSSLGLNNEQFF.

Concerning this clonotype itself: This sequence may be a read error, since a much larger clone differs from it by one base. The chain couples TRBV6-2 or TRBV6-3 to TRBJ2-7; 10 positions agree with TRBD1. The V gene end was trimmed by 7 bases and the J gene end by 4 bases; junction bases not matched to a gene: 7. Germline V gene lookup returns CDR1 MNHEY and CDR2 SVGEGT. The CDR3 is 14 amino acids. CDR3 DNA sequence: TGTGCCAGCATCACCCGGGACAGGGGTTACGAGCAGTACTTC. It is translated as CASITRDRGYEQYF.

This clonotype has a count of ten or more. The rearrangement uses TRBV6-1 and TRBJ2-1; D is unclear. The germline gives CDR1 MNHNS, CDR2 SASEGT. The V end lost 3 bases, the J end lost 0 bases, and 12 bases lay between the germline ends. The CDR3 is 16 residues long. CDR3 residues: CASSDPSLSSYNEQFF. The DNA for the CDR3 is TGTGCCAGCAGTGATCCATCGTTAAGCTCCTACAATGAGCAGTTCTTC.

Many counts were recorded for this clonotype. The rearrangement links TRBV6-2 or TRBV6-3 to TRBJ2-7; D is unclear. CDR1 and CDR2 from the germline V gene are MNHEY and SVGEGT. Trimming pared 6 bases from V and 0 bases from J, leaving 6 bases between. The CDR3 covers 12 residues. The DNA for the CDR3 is TGTGCCAGCAGAGTCAGCTCCTACGAGCAGTACTTC. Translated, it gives CASRVSSYEQYF.

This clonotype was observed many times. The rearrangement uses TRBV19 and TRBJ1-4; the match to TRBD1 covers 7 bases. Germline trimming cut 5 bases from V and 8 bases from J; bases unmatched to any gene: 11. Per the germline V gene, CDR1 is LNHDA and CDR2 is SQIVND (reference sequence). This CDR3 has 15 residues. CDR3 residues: CASSPQGGLSEKLFF. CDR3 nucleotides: TGTGCCAGTAGTCCTCAGGGGGGACTTTCGGAAAAACTGTTTTTT.

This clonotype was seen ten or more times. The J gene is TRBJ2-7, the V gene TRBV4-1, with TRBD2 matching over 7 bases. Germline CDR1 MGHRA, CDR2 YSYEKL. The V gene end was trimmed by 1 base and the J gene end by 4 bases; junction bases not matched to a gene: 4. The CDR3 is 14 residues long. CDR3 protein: CASSQGSSGYEQYF. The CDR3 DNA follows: TGCGCCAGCAGCCAAGGCAGTAGCGGGTACGAGCAGTACTTC.